The clone carrying this T cell receptor (beta chain) has a single count. TCRdb's copy holds only in-frame clones and misses some; the assay was immunoSEQ multiplex PCR. The table lists some 71,000 clones, approximately 97% of them singletons. The data belong to a study of technical replicates of blood from a few donors. The CDR3 is 16 amino acids. The ends lost 5 bases at V and 5 bases at J; junction bases unmatched: 8. The germline CDR1 and CDR2 sequences are MGHRA and YSYEKL. The V gene is TRBV4-1, the J gene TRBJ2-2, with 10 bases aligning to TRBD2. Sequenced material: T cells isolated from PBMCs. The TCR sequence derives from a human donor in good health. The CDR3 loop is CASSSPGTSVTGELFF. Here the CDR3 DNA reads TGCGCCAGCAGCTCTCCTGGGACTAGCGTAACCGGGGAGCTGTTTTTT.